This T cell receptor beta chain appears in the sequencing data of a study of blood T cell repertoires in COVID-19. Study summary: Both acute and convalescent COVID-19 samples were obtained from the United States, Italy and Spain. Sample material is recorded as cDNA or gDNA derived from T cells, B-cell-depleted T cells, or PBMCs.

In the authors' methods: Counts of nucleated cells, estimated from reference gene primer amplification, were obtained. Produced via immunoSEQ multiplex PCR; TCRdb's table is partial and in-frame only. V and J calls and clone size are those listed in that table; D and trimming were worked out from the DNA. The sample comprises fewer than 250,000 clones, around 90% of which are singletons, and more than 2.5% rests with the top ten. The sequence derives from a man aged 55 to 69 with acute or convalescent COVID-19. Source material: peripheral blood.

The CDR3 loop reads CASRQDRASYNEQFF. CDR3 DNA: TGTGCCAGCAGACAAGACAGGGCCTCCTACAATGAGCAGTTCTTC. The V and J genes are TRBV5-4 and TRBJ2-1, with TRBD1 matching over 7 bases. CDR1 and CDR2 from the germline V gene are SGHNT and YYREEE (reference sequence). V shed 5 bases, J shed 0 bases, and the junction held 5 bases outside the gene matches. There are 15 residues in the CDR3. The whole variable domain, filled in from reference TRBV5-4 and TRBJ2-1, reads ETGVTQSPTHLIKTRGQQVTLRCSSQSGHNTVSWYQQALGQGPQFIFQYYREEENGRGNFPPRFSGLQFPNYSSELNVNALELDDSALYLCASRQDRASYNEQFFGPGTRLTVL.